This TCR beta chain was sequenced during a study of CD4 T cell repertoires in COVID-19 listed by TCRdb under 2021. For context, the study as a whole: To analyze cross-reactivity, CFSE-low cells were expanded with IL-2 for 10 days and then labeled again and restimulated with spike proteins from other coronaviruses. Naturally processed CD4+ T cell responses to SARS-CoV-2 spike and nucleoprotein were characterized in COVID-19-recovered individuals, and clonal composition was assessed by TCR Vbeta sequencing. In a few recovered individuals, the TCR Vbeta repertoire of SARS-CoV-2-reactive T cells was analyzed at the subset level.

The paper's findings and limits, for the study overall: Consistent with cross-reactivity, between roughly 6 and 25% of SARS-CoV-2 clonotypes also showed up in secondary cultures stimulated with SARS-CoV and/or HKU1 spike. Several of the most expanded SARS-CoV-2-reactive clonotypes were present in two or all three memory subsets, which suggests intraclonal diversification.

CDR1 and CDR2, per the germline V gene (reference sequence), are SGHAT and FQDESV. The cysteine opens and the phenylalanine closes a CDR3 of 13 amino acids. Only the CDR3 DNA stays, 39 bases, in frame from base 1. Library preparation was by the immunoSEQ multiplex PCR assay. For the original study's pipeline: The Chao-Jaccard similarity index and the number of shared clonotypes were used to measure repertoire overlap between subsets. TCRdb limited this immuneACCESS table to in-frame rearrangements with V and J called. A share of clones is missing; checked studies link under half to unresolved V genes, and the rest is unexplained. V and J calls and clone size come straight from that table; D and trimming were deduced from the DNA. Present in this sample are around 22,000 clones, over 75% of which were seen just once. Together, the top ten hold around 0.58% of the sample. On this clone: The antigen it recognizes is unknown. Compared with germline, one end of the junction differs, possibly owing to a read error. Other DNA sequences in the sample encode the same CDR3.

Memory T cell samples that were not cultured went straight to sequencing right after ex vivo isolation. CD4+ total memory, central memory, effector memory and circulating T follicular helper cells were isolated from peripheral blood mononuclear cells. The sample here was central memory CD4+ T cells from blood, taken before the COVID-19 pandemic. The cell subset or site label corresponds to: CD4+ T central memory cells. The TCR originated in a human donor who had COVID-19. The chain is assembled from TRBV11-1 and TRBJ2-7; matching of 6 bases hints at TRBD2 as the D gene. In nucleotide form, the sequence is TGTGCCAGTAGCTTAGCTGGGCAGGGACTTCAGTACTTC. This encodes CASSLAGQGLQYF.